The present T cell receptor beta chain was sequenced within a study of CD8 T cells in cerebrospinal fluid in Alzheimer's disease. Study-wide context: CSF T cell clonal expansion was assessed by plate-based nested PCR and droplet-based sequencing.

All participants were free of acute infectious disease and in good physical condition. For droplet-based sequencing, live CSF cells were sorted using a live/dead marker. By frequency, this clonotype registers large. TCRdb reprocessed the 10x single-cell sequencing reads, keeping one entry per CDR3 protein, no DNA. Recorded for this sample: over a thousand distinct CDR3 sequences. Germline V gene data show CDR1 as SGDLS and CDR2 as YYNGEE. The CDR3 consists of 14 residues. The V and J genes are TRBV9 and TRBJ2-7; TCRdb's D call of TRBD1 is untestable without DNA. The sample taken for sequencing was cerebrospinal fluid. This TCR was sampled from a human donor in good health. CDR3 amino acids: CASSPGQKVYEQYF.